The source of this T cell receptor (beta chain) is a study of cytomegalovirus exposure and HLA in healthy donors. Study-wide background: A subsequent analysis stated that the 120 or so validation repertoires were run on the same platform as the roughly 670 first-cohort repertoires.

The germline gives CDR1 MNHEY, CDR2 SVGAGI. The CDR3 covers 14 residues. V lost 8 bases, J lost 6 bases, and 12 bases stayed unmatched. Clones were read by immunoSEQ multiplex PCR, and TCRdb kept only the in-frame ones, dropping some. The sample consists of some 88,000 clones, 95% to 97% of them appearing once. Study-level points and caveats: Reports showed the classifier diagnosing cytomegalovirus status with high specificity and sensitivity. The study found most TCR sequences rare, yet found some public TCRs in many donors.

The donors were in the roughly 110-subject validation cohort; that cohort was separate from the 666-subject first cohort. As to this clone: What it recognizes is unknown.

The source material was PBMCs. The TCR was taken from a man in his late teens or twenties in good health and CMV-seronegative. The rearrangement uses TRBV6-5 and TRBJ2-7; 8 bases line up with TRBD1. The CDR3 DNA sequence: TGTGCCAGCCTTAAATCCGGGACAGGCGGCGAGCAGTACTTC. It yields the protein CASLKSGTGGEQYF.